Included here is one T cell receptor beta chain sequence, with context. Its antigen is currently unknown. V was clipped by 4 bases and J by 6 bases, with 19 bases between them. The CDR3 runs 15 residues. This sample was taken from a study of T-cell memory formation after mild COVID-19. Broader study findings: Those CD4+ clones that contracted were mainly in CM and EM (CD8+ ones in EMRA). Contracting clones from day 15 to 85 had balanced CD4/CD8; later expanders favoured CD4+. Researchers found some responding clones in pre-infection memory, a sign that cross-reactive memory joined.

TCRdb passed the 5' RACE reads through MiXCR, listing each CDR3 protein once. Here the sample spans hundreds of thousands of distinct CDR3 sequences, roughly 21% being singletons. Sample: PBMCs or a T cell subset sorted from them (not recorded which). The genes are TRBV12-3 or TRBV12-4 and TRBJ2-7, with a tentative D call TRBD1 (5 bases). This sequence was found in an adult woman who had mild COVID-19 (a few samples of this study predate the infection). Cell type and time point are not known. CDR3 amino acids: CASSSLGQGLGEQYF. Written as DNA, the CDR3 is TGTGCCAGCAGTTCCTTGGGGCAAGGCCTGGGCGAGCAGTACTTC.